This T cell receptor (beta chain) derives from a study of technical replicates of blood from several donors. Assay: immunoSEQ multiplex PCR; the TCRdb copy retains only in-frame clones and omits some. The sample lists tens of thousands of clones; more than 85% were seen once. With 5 bases clipped from V and 7 bases from J, the junction kept 8 bases outside the gene matches. The CDR3 runs 15 residues. Germline V gene lookup returns CDR1 SEHNR and CDR2 FQNEAQ (reference sequence). V and J are TRBV7-9 and TRBJ1-6; 7 bases are a match to TRBD1. This clonotype was sampled from a human donor in good health. Some clones in this sample may be carry-over from other donors' samples. The sample consisted of PBMCs. The CDR3 DNA reads as TGTGCCAGCAGCGCAGGGACAGCAACAAATTCACCCCTCCACTTT. Residues: CASSAGTATNSPLHF.